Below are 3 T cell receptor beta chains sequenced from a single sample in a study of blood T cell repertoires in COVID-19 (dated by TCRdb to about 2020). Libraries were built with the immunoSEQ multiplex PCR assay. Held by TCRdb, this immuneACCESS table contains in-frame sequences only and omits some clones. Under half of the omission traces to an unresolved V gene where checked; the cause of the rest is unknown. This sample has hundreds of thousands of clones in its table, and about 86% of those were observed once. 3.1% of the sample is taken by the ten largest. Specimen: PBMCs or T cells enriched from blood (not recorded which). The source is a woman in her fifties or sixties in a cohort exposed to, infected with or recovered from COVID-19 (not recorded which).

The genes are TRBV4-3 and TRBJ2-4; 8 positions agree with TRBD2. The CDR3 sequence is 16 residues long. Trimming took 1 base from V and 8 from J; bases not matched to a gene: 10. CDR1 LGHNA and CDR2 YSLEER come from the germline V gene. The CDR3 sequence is CASSQVVAGPWDIQYF. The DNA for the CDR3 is TGCGCCAGCAGCCAAGTGGTAGCGGGGCCTTGGGACATTCAGTACTTC.

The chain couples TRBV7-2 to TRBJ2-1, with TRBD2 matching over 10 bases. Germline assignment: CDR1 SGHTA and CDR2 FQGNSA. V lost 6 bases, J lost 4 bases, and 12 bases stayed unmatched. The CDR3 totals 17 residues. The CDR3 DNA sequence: TGTGCCAGCAGTTACTCAAGCGGGGGGGCCGGTTACAATGAGCAGTTCTTC. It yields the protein CASSYSSGGAGYNEQFF.

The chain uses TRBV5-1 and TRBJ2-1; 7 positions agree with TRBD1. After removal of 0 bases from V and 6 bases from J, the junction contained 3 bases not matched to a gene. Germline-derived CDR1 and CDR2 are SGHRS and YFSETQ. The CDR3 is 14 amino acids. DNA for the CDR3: TGCGCCAGCAGCTTGGCTGGGACAGTCAATGAGCAGTTCTTC. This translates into CASSLAGTVNEQFF.